The rows below give T cell receptor beta chains drawn from one sample of a study of blood T cell repertoires in COVID-19. Sequencing was performed with immunoSEQ multiplex PCR; in TCRdb, only in-frame clones are kept and a portion is missing. The data contain hundreds of thousands of clones, roughly 88% of them singletons. The sample taken for sequencing was peripheral blood. These receptors were obtained from a woman in her twenties or thirties with active or convalescent COVID-19. Each CDR3 is given with its conserved first and last residue. The order of the fields is CDR3 protein, D gene, V gene, J gene. The D gene is left open where the match is weak.

CASRSARTGHEKLFF	TRBD1	TRBV19	TRBJ1-4
CASSELSGGQPQHF	TRBD1	TRBV2	TRBJ1-5
CASSPDTFYEQYF	-	TRBV5-1	TRBJ2-7
CASSPTPTGLQHF	-	TRBV27	TRBJ1-5
CSVEDGGQASTDTQYF	TRBD1	TRBV29-1	TRBJ2-3
CASSEWPGGNTEAFF	TRBD1	TRBV6-1	TRBJ1-1
CASSDGQGNSPLHF	TRBD1	TRBV5-1	TRBJ1-6
CASSQDRESNEKLFF	-	TRBV4-1	TRBJ1-4
CASSGTAGNTIYF	TRBD1	TRBV19	TRBJ1-3
CASSLEGQSYEQYF	-	TRBV5-1	TRBJ2-7
CASSAGTDTGELFF	TRBD1	TRBV6-5	TRBJ2-2
CASSSTRGNEQFF	-	TRBV18	TRBJ2-1
CASSHLPGTGDSRAFF	TRBD1	TRBV4-2	TRBJ1-1
CASSLTISGANVLTF	-	TRBV5-1	TRBJ2-6
CASSLMDRGYEQYF	-	TRBV5-1	TRBJ2-7
CAWSVSSGRLGIQYF	TRBD2	TRBV30	TRBJ2-4
CASSREWGRNQPQHF	-	TRBV7-2	TRBJ1-5
CASATEGHNSPLHF	-	TRBV5-1	TRBJ1-6
CASSQGDRASYTF	TRBD1	TRBV3-1/TRBV3-2	TRBJ1-2
CASRTDLYEQYF	-	TRBV6-5	TRBJ2-7
CASSQEGRAYGYTF	-	TRBV3-1/TRBV3-2	TRBJ1-2
CASSFNAGGTEAFF	-	TRBV6-5	TRBJ1-1
CASSLGDSYNSPLHF	TRBD1	TRBV7-9	TRBJ1-6
CAWSGGGGGNQPQHF	TRBD1	TRBV30	TRBJ1-5
CASSPPTGRETQYF	-	TRBV18	TRBJ2-5
CASSLDPSGSKETQYF	TRBD2	TRBV5-4	TRBJ2-5
CASSPALGTEAFF	-	TRBV18	TRBJ1-1
CASSQDPITVASGTGGELFF	TRBD2	TRBV3-1/TRBV3-2	TRBJ2-2
CASSQDRVGAFF	-	TRBV5-8	TRBJ1-1
CASSGTAPGGEQFF	-	TRBV5-1	TRBJ2-1
CASTGTRGTEAFF	-	TRBV12-3/TRBV12-4	TRBJ1-1
CASSELVGQATYEQYF	TRBD1	TRBV6-1	TRBJ2-7
CASSWTGRSYNEQFF	TRBD1	TRBV4-1	TRBJ2-1